The 32 T cell receptor beta chains presented below share a single source sample, sequenced in a study of tumor-infiltrating lymphocytes in primary liver carcinoma (dated 2017 in TCRdb). Total RNA and DNA were co-extracted without cell sorting from approximately 22-30 mg of bulk tissue using the AllPrep DNA/RNA mini kit. The sample was run on an Illumina HiSeq 2500. TCRbeta-specific cDNA was reverse-transcribed from 500 ng total RNA using a constant-region primer and ProtoScript II reverse transcriptase. TCRbeta libraries were built with three nested multiplex PCR rounds, a slightly modified ARM-PCR procedure. The first two PCR rounds used multiplex TRBV1-TRBV30 forward primers with a Cbeta reverse primer, each for 10 to 11 cycles. The public sequencing data were trimmed at Q25 with fastp and processed into clonotypes with MiXCR by TCRdb, which kept only in-frame beta chains. Each entry is one CDR3 protein sequence, shown with its most common DNA and genes. Across this sample there are over 100,000 distinct CDR3 sequences, with about two thirds seen only once. In total, the top ten clones hold over 8% of the sample.

What was sequenced was tumor-adjacent normal liver tissue. The receptors shown here come from a woman aged 55-75 years with primary liver carcinoma and hepatitis B virus infection.

The chain is built from TRBV27 and TRBJ1-1; D perhaps matches TRBD1 (5 bases). CDR1 and CDR2 from the germline V gene are MNHEY and SMNVEV (reference sequence). Trimming took off 6 bases at V and 7 bases at J, with 15 bases between the two ends. This CDR3 spans 13 amino acids. The CDR3 coding sequence is TGTGCCAGCAGACAGACAGCTCTCAATGAAGCTTTCTTT. Translated: CASRQTALNEAFF.

The chain uses TRBV13 and TRBJ2-7; 9 bases line up with TRBD2. J lost 7 bases, V lost 1 base, and 20 bases had no gene match. The CDR3 loop spans 19 amino acids. Germline V CDR1 and CDR2: PRHDT, FYEKMQ (reference sequence). CDR3 nucleotides: TGTGCCAGCAGCTTAGCTTCAAGGGCTAGCGGGATGTACTGGGATGAGCAGTACTTC. Translated, it gives CASSLASRASGMYWDEQYF.

This clonotype was seen just once. Because the CDR3 is missing its conserved closing phenylalanine or tryptophan, this is likely a read error. This CDR3 is CASSSPLEDEQFI. DNA of the CDR3: TGTGCCAGCAGCTCACCATTAGAGGATGAGCAGTTCATC. This chain connects TRBV11-2 to TRBJ2-1; D is unclear. V dropped 4 bases and J dropped 8 bases, with 12 bases sitting between them. Germline CDR1 is SGHAT and CDR2 is FQNNGV. The CDR3 totals 13 residues.

Note on this clonotype: The junction and the germline gene differ at one end; a read error may be behind it. This chain links TRBV11-2 with TRBJ2-2; a weak D match, TRBD1 (7 bases). CDR1 and CDR2 (germline): SGHAT, FQNNGV. The CDR3 consists of 18 residues. CDR3 loop: CAISLDWSLAFSTGELLF. CDR3 nucleotides: TGTGCCATCAGCTTAGATTGGAGCCTAGCGTTTAGCACAGGGGAGCTGCTTTTT.

This clonotype has just a few counts. A much more abundant neighbour one base away suggests this may be a read error. The CDR3 bases are TGTGCCAGCAGCCCGTCTCGGAACATTGAAGCTTTCTTT. Translated, it gives CASSPSRNIEAFF. The chain uses TRBV14 and TRBJ1-1, with unresolved D. Germline CDR1 SGHDN, CDR2 FVKESK. CDR3 length: 13 amino acids.

This clonotype was counted many times. The chain combines TRBV5-1 with TRBJ2-2, with 7 bases aligning to TRBD1. The J segment lost 4 bases and the V segment lost 2 bases, leaving 5 bases of the junction unmatched. The CDR3 consists of 15 residues. The germline V gene encodes CDR1 SGHRS and CDR2 YFSETQ. Here the CDR3 reads CASSFRQGGTGELFF. The CDR3 DNA is TGCGCCAGCAGCTTCCGACAGGGTGGCACCGGGGAGCTGTTTTTT.

This clonotype was counted only a few times. This rearrangement joins TRBV20-1 to TRBJ2-3; no firm D call. V was clipped by 0 bases and J by 6 bases, with 4 bases between them. The germline CDR1 and CDR2 sequences are DFQATT and SNEGSKA (reference sequence). CDR3 size: 11 residues. Here the CDR3 reads CSARDRDTQYF. The DNA for the CDR3 is TGCAGTGCTAGAGATCGCGATACGCAGTATTTT.

As to this clonotype: Being one base from a much bigger clone, this may be a read error. V usage is TRBV7-9 and J usage is TRBJ2-7; 7 bases line up with TRBD2. Trimming cost V 5 bases and J 3 bases; bases outside gene matches: 7. The CDR3 runs to 14 residues. The germline V gene has CDR1 SEHNR and CDR2 FQNEAQ (reference sequence). The CDR3 sequence is CASSLYPGGYEQYF. The DNA for the CDR3 is TGTGCCAGCAGCCTCTACCCGGGAGGCTACGAGCAGTACTTC.

This clonotype has a count of ten or more. This likely comes from a read error, as the CDR3 has no conserved phenylalanine or tryptophan at its end. It is unclear where the CDR3 begins or ends on the DNA, so no DNA is shown, and the CDR3 is as TCRdb lists it. The rearrangement joins TRBV5-1 to TRBJ2-7; TRBD2, the table's D call, was not compared with the DNA. CDR1 and CDR2 from the germline V gene are SGHRS and YFSETQ. Ends included, the CDR3 has 12 residues. The CDR3 loop reads CASSVGTSGSLI.

With regard to this clonotype: A junction end diverges from the germline sequence, so it may reflect a read error. V is TRBV6-1 and J is TRBJ2-1; 11 positions match TRBD2. The CDR3 length is 15 residues. Germline CDR1 and CDR2: MNHNS and SASEGT. CDR3 residues: CAGSETSGSHNEHFF. Here the CDR3 DNA reads TGTGCCGGCAGTGAAACTAGCGGGAGCCACAATGAGCACTTCTTC.

The rearrangement links TRBV6-1 to TRBJ2-5; the D gene is possibly TRBD1 (5 bases). The CDR3 covers 13 residues. The germline CDR1 and CDR2 sequences are MNHNS and SASEGT. The V gene lost 4 bases and the J gene lost 9 bases, with 15 bases spanning the gap. In DNA, the CDR3 is TGTGCCAGCAGTGGGACACTCCGGACGGCCCAGTACTTC. Its protein is CASSGTLRTAQYF.

This clonotype was observed a few times. A much bigger clone sits one base away, suggesting this may be a read error. This chain joins TRBV28 and TRBJ1-4; weak D call: TRBD1 (5 bases). Germline V CDR1 and CDR2: MDHEN, SYDVKM. Trimming shortened V by 7 bases and J by 5 bases, and 14 bases separated the two germline ends. This CDR3 is built from 14 residues. For the CDR3, the DNA is TGTGCCAGCATTTTCGCCCGGGACAATGAAAAACTGTTTTTT. Translated: CASIFARDNEKLFF.

V usage is TRBV5-1 and J usage is TRBJ2-1; D is perhaps TRBD1 (6 bases). Trimming left V 1 base short and J 2 bases short, with 16 bases between. The CDR3 extends over 17 amino acids. Germline CDR1 SGHRS, CDR2 YFSETQ. The DNA of the CDR3 is TGCGCCAGCAGCTTGACAGGCGGCAGGGGTGCCTACAATGAGCAGTTCTTC. Protein: CASSLTGGRGAYNEQFF.

In its sample, this clonotype was seen once. This is likely a read error, given that the CDR3 carries no conserved phenylalanine or tryptophan at its end. No DNA is shown, since the ends of the CDR3 on it are uncertain; the CDR3 is the one TCRdb lists. The gene calls are TRBV10-3 and TRBJ2-1. The CDR3 has 12 residues if both end residues are counted. Germline lookup yields CDR1 ENHRY and CDR2 SYGVKD. The CDR3 sequence is CAISESTSLQLL.

This clonotype was seen a single time. No conserved phenylalanine or tryptophan ends this CDR3, so it is likely a read error. The chain carries TRBV12-3 or TRBV12-4 and TRBJ1-2; 8 bases match TRBD1. The CDR3 covers 16 residues. CDR3 DNA sequence: TGTCCCAGCAGTTTAGCGATGCAGGGGGCGAGGAATGGCTACACCGTC. Translating it yields CPSSLAMQGARNGYTV.

This clonotype showed up just a few times. The chain employs TRBV28 and TRBJ2-1, with D perhaps TRBD2 (5 bases). The V and J ends lost 7 bases and 5 bases respectively, with 18 bases between them. This CDR3 is 15 amino acids long. Germline-derived CDR1 and CDR2 are MDHEN and SYDVKM. The CDR3 here is CASIPSGDGNNEQFF. DNA of the CDR3: TGTGCCAGCATCCCATCCGGAGACGGGAACAATGAGCAGTTCTTC.

About this clonotype: The junction differs from germline at one of its ends, possibly a read error. The rearrangement links TRBV7-9 to TRBJ2-5; 7 positions agree with TRBD1. There are 14 residues in the CDR3. Per the germline V gene, CDR1 is SEHNR and CDR2 is FQNEAQ (reference sequence). The CDR3 sequence is CGSSLVGTDQTQYF. The DNA for the CDR3 is TGTGGCAGCAGCTTAGTCGGGACAGATCAGACCCAGTATTTC. Based on the CDR3 plus reference TRBV7-9 and TRBJ2-5, the full variable domain is DTGVSQNPRHKITKRGQNVTFRCDPISEHNRLYWYRQTLGQGPEFLTYFQNEAQLEKSRLLSDRFSAERPKGSFSTLEIQRTEQGDSAMYLCGSSLVGTDQTQYFGPGTRLLVL.

This clonotype was counted many times. The chain uses TRBV6-5 and TRBJ2-5, with D unresolved. The V gene lost 0 bases and the J gene lost 3 bases, with 11 bases spanning the gap. Per germline, CDR1 MNHEY and CDR2 SVGAGI. The CDR3 covers 15 residues. Written as DNA, the CDR3 is TGTGCCAGCAGTTACTCCCCGTGGGCCGAAGAGACCCAGTACTTC. Translation: CASSYSPWAEETQYF.

V and J are TRBV7-8 and TRBJ1-1; perhaps TRBD1 as D (6 bases). This CDR3 comprises 18 residues. CDR1 is SGHVS and CDR2 is FQNEAQ in the germline V gene. The ends were cut back, 8 bases at V and 1 base at J, with 26 bases in the middle. Written as DNA, the CDR3 is TGTGCCAGCGCCTTAGCCGAATCTTACAGGGCGAGGAACACTGAAGCTTTCTTT. Translating gives CASALAESYRARNTEAFF.

About this clonotype: The CDR3 end shows no conserved phenylalanine or tryptophan, and so a read error is likely. This chain connects TRBV14 to TRBJ2-3; no firm D call. Germline values: CDR1 SGHDN, CDR2 FVKESK. The CDR3 has 14 residues. The CDR3 DNA reads as TGTGCCAACAGCCAAGATGTCGGTACTGATACGCAGTATCTT. Translation: CANSQDVGTDTQYL.

About this clonotype itself: At one end, the junction sequence differs from germline, possibly due to a read error. The V and J genes are TRBV30 and TRBJ1-1, with a possible D match to TRBD1 (5 bases). Germline CDR1 reads GTSNPN; CDR2 reads SVGIG (reference sequence). The CDR3 is 13 residues long. The CDR3 reads CAWGRSRVSEAIF. In DNA form, the CDR3 reads TGTGCCTGGGGTCGAAGCAGGGTGTCTGAAGCTATCTTT.

This clonotype was observed at least ten times. The gene calls are TRBV28 and TRBJ1-5; D gene ambiguous. The V and J ends lost 6 bases and 1 base respectively, with 4 bases between them. CDR3 length: 12 residues. The germline V gene has CDR1 MDHEN and CDR2 SYDVKM. In DNA, the CDR3 is TGTGCCAGCAGGGACAGCAATCAGCCCCAGCATTTT. This translates into CASRDSNQPQHF.

The V and J genes are TRBV11-2 and TRBJ2-1, with no clear D. Germline CDR1 SGHAT, CDR2 FQNNGV. The length of the CDR3 is 15 residues. Trimming stripped 7 bases from V and 0 bases from J, with 13 bases between. DNA for the CDR3: TGTGCCAGCAATTTAGATGATAGCTCCTACAATGAGCAGTTCTTC. Residues: CASNLDDSSYNEQFF.

Points on this clonotype: Likely a read error: the CDR3 ends without its conserved phenylalanine or tryptophan. The chain links TRBV7-3 to TRBJ2-3; possibly TRBD2 for D (6 bases). In germline, CDR1 is SGHTA, CDR2 FQGTGA. CDR3 length equals 13 residues. Trimming pared 5 bases from V and 4 bases from J, leaving 10 bases between. The CDR3: CASSQSSADTQYL. CDR3 bases: TGTGCCAGCAGCCAATCTAGCGCAGATACGCAGTATCTT.

A word on this clonotype: A single base separates this from a much larger clone, so it may be a read error. The rearrangement joins TRBV10-3 to TRBJ1-3; 8 bases map to TRBD1. The length of the CDR3 is 18 residues. Germline CDR1 reads ENHRY; CDR2 reads SYGVKD. Unmatched junction bases numbered 13, after V lost 4 bases and J lost 2 bases. DNA for the CDR3: TGTGCCATCAGTGGGGGCGGACAGGGAGACCGGACTGGAAACACCATATATTTT. Translation gives CAISGGGQGDRTGNTIYF.

Points on this clonotype: The junction shows a germline mismatch at one end, possibly a read error. The gene calls are TRBV29-1 and TRBJ2-1, with 12 positions matching TRBD2. CDR1 and CDR2 (germline): SQVTM, ANQGSEA. This CDR3 spans 15 amino acids. CDR3 nucleotide sequence: TGCAGCGATGAACTAGCGGGAGGCCTAGGCAATGAGCAGTTCTTC. Translation: CSDELAGGLGNEQFF.

Remarks on this clonotype: Germline is not matched at one junction end, which may reflect a read error. The genes are TRBV11-2 and TRBJ2-7; 11 nucleotides agree with TRBD2. The CDR3 extends over 17 amino acids. The V gene's germline CDR1 is SGHAT and CDR2 FQNNGV. The CDR3 is CASSCNQPGLAGGERYF. CDR3 DNA: TGTGCCAGCAGCTGCAACCAGCCAGGACTAGCGGGCGGGGAGCGGTACTTC.

This clonotype appeared once. This chain links TRBV28 with TRBJ2-3; D remains unclear. CDR1 is MDHEN, CDR2 SYDVKM, per germline. The V end was cut by 5 bases, the J end by 3 bases, with 9 bases between. There are 13 residues in the CDR3. CDR3 sequence reads: CASSPSLTDTQYF. CDR3 DNA sequence: TGTGCCAGCAGTCCATCCCTAACAGATACGCAGTATTTT.

This clonotype was counted a few times. This sequence joins TRBV18 and TRBJ2-7; 10 bases match TRBD2. The CDR3 covers 18 residues. V lost 1 base, J lost 3 bases, and 12 bases stayed unmatched. The germline gives CDR1 KGHSH, CDR2 LQKENI. The CDR3 bases are TGTGCCAGCTCACCACTTTCTACTAGCGGGACTCGGCTCTACGAGCAGTACTTC. It translates to CASSPLSTSGTRLYEQYF. Supplemented by reference TRBV18 and TRBJ2-7, the full variable domain reads NAGVMQNPRHLVRRRGQEARLRCSPMKGHSHVYWYRQLPEEGLKFMVYLQKENIIDESGMPKERFSAEFPKEGPSILRIQQVVRGDSAAYFCASSPLSTSGTRLYEQYFGPGTRLTVT.

This clonotype was seen repeatedly, ten times or more. The genes are TRBV10-3 and TRBJ2-3; D might be TRBD1 (5 bases). V lost 10 bases and J lost 2, with 10 bases in between. Per germline, CDR1 ENHRY and CDR2 SYGVKD. The CDR3 contains 12 residues. CDR3 nucleotide sequence: TGTGCCACCCTGGGGCCCACAGATACGCAGTATTTT. Protein: CATLGPTDTQYF.

Details on this clonotype: At one boundary the junction diverges from the germline segment, which might be a read error. The V gene is TRBV11-2, the J gene TRBJ1-1; D is unresolved. Germline CDR1 is SGHAT and CDR2 is FQNNGV. The CDR3 consists of 13 residues. CDR3 region: CACRFHIDTEAFF. CDR3 nucleotides: TGTGCCTGCAGATTCCACATCGACACTGAAGCTTTCTTT.

On this clonotype: The CDR3 end shows no conserved phenylalanine or tryptophan, and so a read error is likely. The chain carries TRBV20-1 and TRBJ2-5, with 12 bases lining up with TRBD2. Looked up from germline, CDR1 is DFQATT and CDR2 is SNEGSKA (reference sequence). J lost 5 bases, V lost 6 bases, and 10 bases had no gene match. This CDR3 region has 15 residues. The CDR3 DNA reads TGCAGTGCCCCACCGGGACTAGCGGGCGTGGAGACCCAGTACCTC. It yields the protein CSAPPGLAGVETQYL.